This T cell receptor beta chain was captured by sequencing in a study of control samples from healthy donors and cancer patients. Sequencing used immunoSEQ multiplex PCR; TCRdb keeps in-frame clones, though not all of them. This sample carries about 160,000 clones, approximately 94% of them seen once, and the ten largest clones take more than 8%. The V end lost 0 bases, the J end lost 8 bases, and 13 bases lay between the germline ends. The CDR3 length is 14 residues. The V gene's germline CDR1 is LGHNA and CDR2 YSLEER. The V and J genes are TRBV4-3 and TRBJ1-2; the D gene is possibly TRBD1 (6 bases). Sequenced material: blood. The clonotype was recovered from a woman between 40 and 55 years old in good health. This CDR3 is CASSQDVGARGYTF. CDR3 sequence (DNA): TGCGCCAGCAGCCAAGATGTGGGGGCTAGGGGCTACACCTTC.